One sample yielded the 20 T cell receptor beta chains listed below, sequenced in a study of blood T cell repertoires in COVID-19. Using immunoSEQ multiplex PCR, the repertoire was profiled, and TCRdb retains in-frame clones only, with some absent. The sample consists of around 24,000 clones, 85% to 90% of them appearing once. The material sequenced was peripheral blood. All receptors derive from a man in his 70s with acute or convalescent COVID-19.

The V gene is TRBV27, the J gene TRBJ1-6; TRBD1 matches at 9 bases. The CDR3 is 13 amino acids. With 5 bases clipped from V and 10 bases from J, the junction kept 3 bases outside the gene matches. Germline CDR1 is MNHEY and CDR2 is SMNVEV (reference sequence). The CDR3 sequence: CASSDRGVSPLHF. CDR3 bases: TGTGCCAGCAGTGACAGGGGGGTATCACCCCTCCACTTT.

The rearrangement uses TRBV18 and TRBJ2-7, with D maybe TRBD2 (5 bases). There are 16 residues in the CDR3. Trimming shortened V by 2 bases and J by 2 bases, and 16 bases separated the two germline ends. Per the germline V gene, CDR1 is KGHSH and CDR2 is LQKENI. CDR3 loop: CASSPSDWRRTYEQYF. For the CDR3, the DNA is TGTGCCAGCTCACCATCCGACTGGCGGAGGACCTACGAGCAGTACTTC.

The genes are TRBV5-1 and TRBJ2-2; tentative D call: TRBD2 (6 bases). From germline, CDR1 is SGHRS and CDR2 YFSETQ. The CDR3 is 14 residues long. V lost 6 bases and J lost 0, with 9 bases in between. Here the CDR3 reads CASKGLSNTGELFF. CDR3 DNA sequence: TGCGCCAGCAAGGGACTTTCGAACACCGGGGAGCTGTTTTTT.

The gene calls are TRBV9 and TRBJ2-7; TRBD1 might be the D (5 bases). The germline V and J ends were trimmed by 0 bases and 2 bases, with 9 bases remaining between them. Germline V gene data show CDR1 as SGDLS and CDR2 as YYNGEE. The CDR3 runs to 14 residues. CDR3 in DNA: TGTGCCAGCAGCGTAGGCCAGGGTCCCTACGAGCAGTACTTC. It specifies CASSVGQGPYEQYF.

V and J are TRBV19 and TRBJ1-5; a possible D gene is TRBD1 (5 bases). Germline V CDR1 and CDR2: LNHDA, SQIVND (reference sequence). The CDR3 sequence is 15 residues long. V dropped 5 bases and J dropped 3 bases, with 14 bases sitting between them. The CDR3 here is CASSPGPGNNQPQHF. DNA of the CDR3: TGTGCCAGTAGTCCAGGGCCAGGGAACAATCAGCCCCAGCATTTT. Complete variable domain (other parts from reference TRBV19 and TRBJ1-5): DGGITQSPKYLFRKEGQNVTLSCEQNLNHDAMYWYRQDPGQGLRLIYYSQIVNDFQKGDIAEGYSVSREKKESFPLTVTSAQKNPTAFYLCASSPGPGNNQPQHFGDGTRLSIL.

This chain uses TRBV5-1 with TRBJ1-1; perhaps TRBD1 as D (5 bases). V gave up 6 bases and J gave up 10 bases, with 19 bases separating them. The CDR3 sequence is 13 residues long. The germline V gene has CDR1 SGHRS and CDR2 YFSETQ. The CDR3 here is CASNIGTDEGAFF. The CDR3, as DNA: TGCGCCAGCAATATCGGGACTGATGAGGGAGCTTTCTTT.

The chain recombines TRBV2 with TRBJ1-4; TRBD1 matches 11 bases. The germline CDR1 and CDR2 sequences are SNHLY and FYNNEI. V shed 6 bases, J shed 2 bases, and the junction held 5 bases outside the gene matches. The CDR3 is made up of 16 amino acids. The CDR3 bases are TGTGCCAGCAGCGGACAGGGGGCGGGCACTAATGAAAAACTGTTTTTT. Protein sequence: CASSGQGAGTNEKLFF.

This chain connects TRBV6-5 to TRBJ1-2, with TRBD1 as a possible D gene (5 bases). The CDR3 consists of 15 residues. Per the germline V gene, CDR1 is MNHEY and CDR2 is SVGAGI. V was cut by 0 bases and J by 7 bases, with 15 bases left in between. In DNA, the CDR3 is TGTGCCAGCAGTTACTCGTCCGGGGGGACGGGTGGCTACACCTTC. This encodes CASSYSSGGTGGYTF.

The V gene is TRBV4-2, the J gene TRBJ1-6, with 7 nucleotides matching TRBD1. Germline V gene data show CDR1 as LGHNA and CDR2 as YNFKEQ. This CDR3 comprises 17 residues. Germline trimming cut 1 base from V and 5 bases from J; bases unmatched to any gene: 8. This CDR3 reads CASSQAPGTDNNSPLHF. CDR3 sequence (DNA): TGTGCCAGCAGCCAAGCCCCCGGGACAGACAATAATTCACCCCTCCACTTT.

CDR3 region: CAISEGSIKGAFF. The DNA of the CDR3 is TGTGCCATCAGTGAGGGGAGTATAAAAGGAGCTTTCTTT. The chain is built from TRBV10-3 and TRBJ1-1; no firm D call. Between the trimmed V and J ends, which lost 2 bases and 10 bases, there was a span of 14 bases. CDR1 and CDR2 from the germline V gene are ENHRY and SYGVKD. This CDR3 region has 13 residues.

The rearrangement joins TRBV24-1 to TRBJ1-5; D possibly corresponds to TRBD1 (5 bases). The CDR3 is made up of 16 amino acids. The germline V gene has CDR1 KGHDR and CDR2 SFDVKD. Trimming removed 6 bases from V and 0 bases from J, with 14 bases in between. This CDR3 reads CATSQGPTYSNQPQHF. The CDR3 nucleotides are TGTGCCACCAGTCAGGGCCCGACTTATAGCAATCAGCCCCAGCATTTT.

The chain employs TRBV5-6 and TRBJ1-6; the D is unclear. Trimming pared 1 base from V and 4 bases from J, leaving 12 bases between. The CDR3 sequence is 16 residues long. The V gene's germline CDR1 is SGHDT and CDR2 YYEEEE. Here the CDR3 reads CASSLSGLIYNSPLHF. The CDR3 nucleotides are TGTGCCAGCAGCTTGTCTGGCTTAATTTATAATTCACCCCTCCACTTT.

The J gene is TRBJ2-5, the V gene TRBV4-3, with TRBD2 identical over 8 bases. The ends lost 4 bases at V and 0 bases at J; junction bases unmatched: 10. There are 17 residues in the CDR3. Germline CDR1 is LGHNA and CDR2 is YSLEER. CDR3 coding DNA: TGCGCCAGCAGCCGCGGGGGGTTGGGCGGGGACCAAGAGACCCAGTACTTC. This translates into CASSRGGLGGDQETQYF.

The chain employs TRBV28 and TRBJ1-5; 10 bases are shared with TRBD1. This CDR3 contains 13 residues. Germline CDR1 is MDHEN and CDR2 is SYDVKM. The J segment lost 9 bases and the V segment lost 8 bases, leaving 7 bases of the junction unmatched. The CDR3 sequence: CASDRGRHRPQHF. The CDR3 DNA follows: TGTGCCAGCGACAGGGGGCGCCACCGGCCCCAGCATTTT.

This sequence joins TRBV4-3 and TRBJ2-2; 7 bases agree with TRBD1. V lost 0 bases to trimming and J lost 3 bases; unmatched junction nucleotides: 10. The CDR3 runs 18 residues. The V gene's germline CDR1 is LGHNA and CDR2 YSLEER. CDR3 in amino acids: CASSQDPLRQGDTGELFF. The CDR3 DNA follows: TGCGCCAGCAGCCAAGATCCCCTCAGGCAGGGGGACACCGGGGAGCTGTTTTTT.

The chain is built from TRBV6-2 or TRBV6-3 and TRBJ2-7, with D unclear. Germline loops: CDR1 MNHEY, CDR2 SVGEGT. Between the trimmed V and J ends, which lost 3 bases and 3 bases, there was a span of 3 bases. This CDR3 has 11 residues. The CDR3 protein is CASSYIYEQYF. The CDR3 DNA sequence: TGTGCCAGCAGTTATATCTACGAGCAGTACTTC.

This chain joins TRBV27 and TRBJ1-1; D ambiguous. V was clipped by 6 bases and J by 0 bases, with 8 bases between them. Germline V gives CDR1 MNHEY, CDR2 SMNVEV (reference sequence). The CDR3 consists of 13 residues. CDR3 amino acids: CASSPRVNTEAFF. The CDR3 DNA is TGTGCCAGCAGCCCTCGGGTGAACACTGAAGCTTTCTTT.

The chain combines TRBV6-2 or TRBV6-3 with TRBJ1-1; 7 bases map to TRBD1. This CDR3 is built from 16 residues. Germline loops: CDR1 MNHEY, CDR2 SVGEGT. J lost 2 bases, V lost 2 bases, and 8 bases had no gene match. CDR3: CASSYGKGAVNTEAFF. The CDR3 DNA reads as TGTGCCAGCAGTTACGGGAAGGGGGCGGTTAACACTGAAGCTTTCTTT.

The chain carries TRBV4-1 and TRBJ1-6; 10 positions match TRBD1. Per the germline V gene, CDR1 is MGHRA and CDR2 is YSYEKL. The J segment lost 12 bases and the V segment lost 0 bases, leaving 8 bases of the junction unmatched. The CDR3 consists of 16 residues. CDR3 coding DNA: TGCGCCAGCAGCCAAGACCCGGGACAGGGGATCCTACCCCTCCACTTT. Translated, it gives CASSQDPGQGILPLHF.

The genes are TRBV28 and TRBJ2-7; TRBD1 might be the D (5 bases). V lost 6 bases and J 3 bases, leaving 9 bases between the germline ends. Germline V gives CDR1 MDHEN, CDR2 SYDVKM. The CDR3 is made up of 12 amino acids. The CDR3 DNA is TGTGCCAGCAGCAGGGCCTTCTACGAGCAGTACTTC. It is translated as CASSRAFYEQYF.